These 8 T cell receptor beta chains originate from one sample sequenced in a study of metastatic and nonmetastatic thyroid tumors. TCRdb re-called clones from the PCR reads using MiXCR. The sample has under 55,000 clones, approximately 17% seen once. Ahead of thyroid surgery, no patient had received treatment of any kind. The sample consisted of blood. These receptors were obtained from a female donor with papillary thyroid cancer or a benign thyroid nodule (not recorded which). Some clones in this sample may be carry-over from other donors' samples.

The rearrangement uses TRBV27 and TRBJ1-2, with 11 bases fitting TRBD1. Germline CDR1 is MNHEY and CDR2 is SMNVEV (reference sequence). V gave up 5 bases and J gave up 3 bases; unmatched junction bases: 14. The CDR3 length is 18 residues. CDR3 coding DNA: TGTGCCAGCAGTCCCTTACCTGGACAGGGGGCCTGGGACTATGGCTACACCTTC. This sequence encodes CASSPLPGQGAWDYGYTF.

The chain links TRBV2 to TRBJ2-7; 9 bases line up with TRBD1. There are 14 residues in the CDR3. With 6 bases clipped from V and 5 bases from J, the junction kept 8 bases outside the gene matches. CDR1 is SNHLY, CDR2 FYNNEI, per germline. The CDR3 bases are TGTGCCAGCAGAGCCGGACAGGGGATCAACGAGCAGTACTTC. This gives the protein CASRAGQGINEQYF.

This clone was seen repeatedly, ten times or more. The V and J genes are TRBV10-3 and TRBJ2-1; 7 nucleotides line up with TRBD2. The V segment lost 6 bases and the J segment 0 bases; nucleotides outside the gene matches: 5. The CDR3 extends over 15 amino acids. The germline CDR1 and CDR2 sequences are ENHRY and SYGVKD. CDR3 DNA: TGTGCCATCAGCACTAGCGTCCTCTCCTACAATGAGCAGTTCTTC. This translates into CAISTSVLSYNEQFF.

Concerning this clone itself: A much larger clone differs from this one at a single base, so this may be a read error. The same CDR3 arises from other DNA sequences in this sample as well. The gene calls are TRBV12-3 or TRBV12-4 and TRBJ2-2, with 8 bases aligning to TRBD1. The CDR3 spans 16 residues. The CDR3 bases are TGTGCTAGCAGTCCACAGGGGGTTGCGAACACCGGGGAGCTGTTTTTT. Protein sequence: CASSPQGVANTGELFF.

This clone showed up many times. The CDR3 nucleotides read TGTGCCAGCACCTTTCGTGCGAACACTGAAGCTTTCTTT. It is translated as CASTFRANTEAFF. The rearrangement uses TRBV6-1 and TRBJ1-1; D uncertain. Trimming pared 7 bases from V and 1 base from J, leaving 10 bases between. The CDR3 is 13 residues long. Germline assignment: CDR1 MNHNS and CDR2 SASEGT.

A word on this clone: Given a much more abundant clone one base away, this may be a read error. The chain is built from TRBV29-1 and TRBJ2-7, with D possibly matching TRBD2 (6 bases). V shed 4 bases and J shed 3 bases, with 16 bases lying between them. Germline CDR1 and CDR2: SQVTM and ANQGSEA. This CDR3 has 14 amino acids. Written as DNA, the CDR3 is TGCAGCGTTGTAGGGGACTTCCTGGGCTACGAGCAGTACTTC. Protein: CSVVGDFLGYEQYF.

This clone was seen ten or more times. CDR3: CASSFGTSGMGDTQYF. For the CDR3, the DNA is TGTGCCAGCAGCTTTGGGACTAGCGGGATGGGAGATACGCAGTATTTT. The chain is built from TRBV11-2 and TRBJ2-3, with TRBD2 matching over 13 bases. The V gene end was trimmed by 3 bases and the J gene end by 5 bases; junction bases not matched to a gene: 5. Looked up from germline, CDR1 is SGHAT and CDR2 is FQNNGV. This CDR3 has 16 residues.

The CDR3 DNA reads as TGTGCCAGCAGTGAAGGGCCCAGCTCTGGAAACACCATATATTTT. Translation gives CASSEGPSSGNTIYF. The chain is built from TRBV6-1 and TRBJ1-3; D is unresolved. Germline values: CDR1 MNHNS, CDR2 SASEGT. With 1 base removed from V and 0 bases from J, the gap between germline ends came to 7 bases. The CDR3 is 15 residues long.